The rows below give T cell receptor beta chains drawn from one sample of a study of CD8 T cells in ankylosing spondylitis. TCRdb analysed the 5' RACE reads with MiXCR anew, one entry per CDR3 protein. The sample lists 200,000 to 300,000 distinct CDR3 sequences; less than 10% were seen once. Sample: blood, either unsorted or a sorted T cell fraction (not recorded which). These receptors all stem from a male donor with ankylosing spondylitis or in good health (not recorded which). CDR3s include the opening cysteine and the closing phenylalanine or tryptophan. The order of the fields is clone size, J gene, CDR3 length, D gene, V gene, CDR3 DNA, CDR3 protein. A D gene is named only where the DNA matches it firmly. Size is omitted from some rows. Given values are once, few, many or a class for expanded clones.

abundance: few; j_gene: TRBJ1-5; len: 15; d_gene: NA; v_gene: TRBV19; CDR3nt: TGTGCCAGTAGTACCTTCGACAGGCTCACTCAGCCCCAGCATTTT; CDR3aa: CASSTFDRLTQPQHF
abundance: many; j_gene: TRBJ1-2; len: 13; d_gene: NA; v_gene: TRBV12-3/TRBV12-4; CDR3nt: TGTGCCACCCTGGGGGGCCGCAACTATGGCTACACCTTC; CDR3aa: CATLGGRNYGYTF
abundance: NA; j_gene: TRBJ2-5; len: 16; d_gene: TRBD2; v_gene: TRBV30; CDR3nt: TGTGCCTGGAGTGCGGGGACTAGCGCCTCACCGGAGACCCAGTACTTC; CDR3aa: CAWSAGTSASPETQYF
abundance: many; j_gene: TRBJ2-3; len: 13; d_gene: NA; v_gene: TRBV7-2; CDR3nt: TGTGCCAGCAGCCCAAGGTCTGGAGATACGCAGTATTTT; CDR3aa: CASSPRSGDTQYF
abundance: NA; j_gene: TRBJ1-2; len: 13; d_gene: NA; v_gene: TRBV7-9; CDR3nt: TGTGCCAGCAGCTTGTACAGGGCCTACGGCTACACCTTC; CDR3aa: CASSLYRAYGYTF
abundance: few; j_gene: TRBJ1-1; len: 14; d_gene: NA; v_gene: TRBV18; CDR3nt: TGTGCCAGCTCACGTGGGGGGCGGGAAACTGAAGCTTTCTTT; CDR3aa: CASSRGGRETEAFF
abundance: many; j_gene: TRBJ2-2; len: 16; d_gene: NA; v_gene: TRBV10-3; CDR3nt: TGTGCCATCAACCAAGCCCCAGGGAGAGAGACCGGGGAGCTGTTTTTT; CDR3aa: CAINQAPGRETGELFF
abundance: many; j_gene: TRBJ2-7; len: 15; d_gene: NA; v_gene: TRBV7-6; CDR3nt: TGTGCCAGCAGCTTAGGAGACAGCTTCTCCTACGAGCAGTACTTC; CDR3aa: CASSLGDSFSYEQYF
abundance: many; j_gene: TRBJ1-2; len: 14; d_gene: NA; v_gene: TRBV5-1; CDR3nt: TGCGCCAGCAGCTTGCAGGACAAGAACTATGGCTACACCTTC; CDR3aa: CASSLQDKNYGYTF
abundance: many; j_gene: TRBJ2-1; len: 15; d_gene: NA; v_gene: TRBV12-3/TRBV12-4; CDR3nt: TGTGCCAGCTCCTCCGCGGAGGGCCCGCGGAATGAGCAGTTCTTC; CDR3aa: CASSSAEGPRNEQFF
abundance: few; j_gene: TRBJ2-7; len: 17; d_gene: NA; v_gene: TRBV7-8; CDR3nt: TGTGCCAGCAGCCCTGCTGTAGGGGGCGGGAGAACATACGAGCAGTACTTC; CDR3aa: CASSPAVGGGRTYEQYF
abundance: NA; j_gene: TRBJ2-1; len: 17; d_gene: TRBD2; v_gene: TRBV24-1; CDR3nt: TGTGCCACCAGTGATTTGATAGCGGGAGGGATCTACAATGAGCAGTTCTTC; CDR3aa: CATSDLIAGGIYNEQFF
abundance: many; j_gene: TRBJ2-1; len: 15; d_gene: TRBD2; v_gene: TRBV5-1; CDR3nt: TGCGCCAGCAGCCTACGGGGGGGTACGGACAATGAGCAGTTCTTC; CDR3aa: CASSLRGGTDNEQFF
abundance: NA; j_gene: TRBJ2-3; len: 18; d_gene: TRBD2; v_gene: TRBV20-1; CDR3nt: TGCAGTGCCATAATTCGACTAGCGGGGTCCTTCAGCACAGATACGCAGTATTTT; CDR3aa: CSAIIRLAGSFSTDTQYF
abundance: NA; j_gene: TRBJ1-2; len: 14; d_gene: NA; v_gene: TRBV10-3; CDR3nt: TGTGCCATCAGTGAGTCAACACAGGGCTATGGCTACACCTTC; CDR3aa: CAISESTQGYGYTF
abundance: NA; j_gene: TRBJ2-1; len: 13; d_gene: NA; v_gene: TRBV12-5; CDR3nt: TGTGCTAGTGGTTGGGGATTTAGCAATGAGCAGTTCTTC; CDR3aa: CASGWGFSNEQFF
abundance: few; j_gene: TRBJ2-3; len: 15; d_gene: NA; v_gene: TRBV7-3; CDR3nt: TGTGCCAGCAGCCCCTGGAATAGGCCTCCGTCGACGCAGTATTTT; CDR3aa: CASSPWNRPPSTQYF
abundance: many; j_gene: TRBJ2-1; len: 16; d_gene: NA; v_gene: TRBV27; CDR3nt: TGTGCCAGCAGTTTATTGGCGACAGGTGCCTACAATGAGCAGTTCTTC; CDR3aa: CASSLLATGAYNEQFF
abundance: many; j_gene: TRBJ2-3; len: 15; d_gene: NA; v_gene: TRBV5-1; CDR3nt: TGCGCCAGCAGCTTGTGGGGGGACCCTACAGATACGCAGTATTTT; CDR3aa: CASSLWGDPTDTQYF
abundance: NA; j_gene: TRBJ2-1; len: 14; d_gene: TRBD1; v_gene: TRBV7-2; CDR3nt: TGTGCCAGCAGCTTAGCCGGGACAGACAATGAGCAGTTCTTC; CDR3aa: CASSLAGTDNEQFF
abundance: many; j_gene: TRBJ1-4; len: 13; d_gene: TRBD1; v_gene: TRBV5-1; CDR3nt: TGCGCCAGCTCTACGACAGGGGAAGAAAAACTGTTTTTT; CDR3aa: CASSTTGEEKLFF
abundance: NA; j_gene: TRBJ1-5; len: 18; d_gene: NA; v_gene: TRBV11-2; CDR3nt: TGTGCCAGCAGCCCAAAAGTAGGGGGACCCACAGGCTATCAGCCCCAGCATTTT; CDR3aa: CASSPKVGGPTGYQPQHF
abundance: NA; j_gene: TRBJ1-3; len: 15; d_gene: NA; v_gene: TRBV18; CDR3nt: TGTGCCAGCTCACCAACACGAAACTCTGGAAACACCATATATTTT; CDR3aa: CASSPTRNSGNTIYF
abundance: many; j_gene: TRBJ2-3; len: 13; d_gene: NA; v_gene: TRBV20-1; CDR3nt: TGCAGTGCTAGACGGGGCGGCACAGATACGCAGTATTTT; CDR3aa: CSARRGGTDTQYF
abundance: many; j_gene: TRBJ2-5; len: 15; d_gene: TRBD2; v_gene: TRBV12-3/TRBV12-4; CDR3nt: TGTGCCAGCAGTTCTAGCGGGAGGTTACGCGAGACCCAGTACTTC; CDR3aa: CASSSSGRLRETQYF
abundance: many; j_gene: TRBJ1-4; len: 13; d_gene: NA; v_gene: TRBV20-1; CDR3nt: TGCAGTGCTAGTCCTGGGACTAATGAAAAACTGTTTTTT; CDR3aa: CSASPGTNEKLFF